This T cell receptor beta chain was recovered during a study of blood T cell repertoires in COVID-19. The V and J ends lost 0 bases and 0 bases respectively, with 10 bases between them. Germline V gene sequence: CDR1 SGHDT, CDR2 YYEEEE. This CDR3 is built from 15 residues. This clone occurred once. The assay was immunoSEQ multiplex PCR, and TCRdb's table has in-frame clones only and misses some. The table records roughly 120,000 clones, just under 90% of them present only once. This sequence was found in a woman aged 50 to 60 with acute or convalescent COVID-19. The chain has TRBV5-6 and TRBJ2-7; tentatively, D is TRBD1 (6 bases). Sample: peripheral blood. In DNA form, the CDR3 reads TGTGCCAGCAGCTTGGGAGGGACAAGCTCCTACGAGCAGTACTTC. Its protein is CASSLGGTSSYEQYF.